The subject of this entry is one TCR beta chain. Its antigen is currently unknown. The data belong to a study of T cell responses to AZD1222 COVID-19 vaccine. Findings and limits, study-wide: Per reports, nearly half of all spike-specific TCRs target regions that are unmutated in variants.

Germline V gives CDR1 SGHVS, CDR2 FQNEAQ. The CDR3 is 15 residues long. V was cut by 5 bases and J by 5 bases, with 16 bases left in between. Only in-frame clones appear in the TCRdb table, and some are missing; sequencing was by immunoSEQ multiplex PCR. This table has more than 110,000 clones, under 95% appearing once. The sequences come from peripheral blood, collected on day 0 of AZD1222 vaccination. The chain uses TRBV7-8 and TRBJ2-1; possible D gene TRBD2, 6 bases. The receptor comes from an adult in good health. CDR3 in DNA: TGTGCCAGCAGCACCAGCATTAGCGGCGACAATGAGCAGTTCTTC. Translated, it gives CASSTSISGDNEQFF.